This T cell receptor (beta chain) came from a study of glioma-infiltrating T cells after dendritic cell vaccination. Study in general: Patients received three intradermal dendritic cell vaccine injections at biweekly intervals.

The time point is: after dendritic cell vaccination, including at tumor progression/relapse. All glioblastoma patients lacked an isocitrate dehydrogenase mutation. This table comes from immunoSEQ multiplex PCR, and its TCRdb copy is limited to in-frame clones, with some not included. The sample has about 99,000 clones; approximately 80% are singletons. As to this clone: Its specificity is unknown.

Findings of the study overall: TCR clonality showed no direct relationship with survival. Longer survival after dendritic cell vaccination followed higher pretreatment TIL content.

Sample: blood, taken after dendritic cell vaccination. This TCR came from a human donor with glioblastoma.

Here the CDR3 DNA reads TGTGCCAGCTCACCCGGCCTAGGGGACACCGGGGAGCTGTTTTTT. The encoded protein is CASSPGLGDTGELFF. This rearrangement joins TRBV18 to TRBJ2-2; possible D gene TRBD1, 5 bases. The CDR3 has 15 amino acids. Germline CDR1 reads KGHSH; CDR2 reads LQKENI. Trimming took off 3 bases at V and 3 bases at J, with 11 bases between the two ends.